A single sample gave rise to the 2 T cell receptor beta chains below, sequenced in a study of cytomegalovirus exposure and HLA in healthy donors. This PCR relied on a set of 60 Vbeta primers and 13 Jbeta primers. Sequencing was performed with immunoSEQ multiplex PCR; in TCRdb, only in-frame clones are kept and a portion is missing. The sample lists 100,000 to 150,000 clones; over 15% were seen once. Sequences were obtained from PBMCs. Receptors were obtained from a female donor in good health and CMV-seropositive.

The V call is TRBV2, the J call TRBJ2-7, with 8 bases lining up with TRBD1. This CDR3 contains 17 residues. The V gene end was trimmed by 6 bases and the J gene end by 0 bases; junction bases not matched to a gene: 13. CDR1 is SNHLY and CDR2 is FYNNEI in the germline V gene. This CDR3 is CASRGGQGIKSSYEQYF. DNA of the CDR3: TGTGCCAGCAGGGGCGGACAGGGAATAAAAAGCTCCTACGAGCAGTACTTC.

The chain couples TRBV7-2 to TRBJ2-5; 9 nucleotides match TRBD2. The V segment lost 5 bases and the J segment 5 bases; nucleotides outside the gene matches: 6. The V gene's germline CDR1 is SGHTA and CDR2 FQGNSA. The CDR3 is made up of 14 amino acids. The chain's CDR3 is CASSGTSLWETQYF. For the CDR3, the DNA is TGTGCCAGCAGCGGGACTAGCTTATGGGAGACCCAGTACTTC.